This T cell receptor (beta chain) was recorded in a study of blood T cell repertoires in COVID-19. As for the study in general: The study drew acute and convalescent COVID-19 samples from the United States, Italy and Spain. The cDNA or gDNA used as material had been derived from T cells, B-cell-depleted T cells, or PBMCs.

Recruits, aged 18 to 89 years, lived in 24 US areas. Per the study methods: Nucleated cell number was recorded as an estimate derived from reference gene primer amplification. Clones were read by immunoSEQ multiplex PCR, and TCRdb kept only the in-frame ones, dropping some. V and J calls and clone size come straight from that table; D and trimming were deduced from the DNA. This table holds about 200,000 clones, 82% found once. The origin of this receptor is a man in his forties or fifties who had recovered from COVID-19. The sample taken for sequencing was PBMCs or T cells enriched from blood (not recorded which).

This CDR3 is CASSSPGTGFYGYTF. For the CDR3, the DNA is TGTGCCAGCAGCAGTCCCGGGACAGGGTTCTATGGCTACACCTTC. The V and J genes are TRBV27 and TRBJ1-2, with TRBD1 identical over 9 bases. Looked up from germline, CDR1 is MNHEY and CDR2 is SMNVEV (reference sequence). J gave up 4 bases and V 6 bases, and 9 bases lay outside the gene matches. This CDR3 spans 15 amino acids.